Given below is one TCR beta chain in context. The assay was immunoSEQ multiplex PCR, and TCRdb's table has in-frame clones only and misses some. The table records under 75,000 clones, roughly nine tenths of them present only once. The entry originates in a study of T cells in localized non-small cell lung cancer. Germline V gene sequence: CDR1 SGHRS, CDR2 YFSETQ. The trim removed 1 base at V and 8 bases at J, leaving 8 bases unmatched. This CDR3 is 15 amino acids long. This clonotype was obtained from a male donor older than 55 with stage III squamous cell lung carcinoma. The chain carries TRBV5-1 and TRBJ2-1, with 8 bases that match TRBD2. The source material was peripheral blood, sampled before any cancer treatment. CDR3: CASSLIGLAPDEQFF. Written as DNA, the CDR3 is TGCGCCAGCAGCTTGATTGGACTAGCTCCCGATGAGCAGTTCTTC.